This T cell receptor beta chain was found in a study of T cells after yellow fever vaccination. TCR cDNA was made by 5'RACE template switching, adding a universal primer site and UMIs. TCRdb re-called the 5' RACE reads with MiXCR, one entry per CDR3 protein. The sample has around 340,000 distinct CDR3 sequences, roughly an eighth seen once; the top ten hold about 3%. CDR1 LGHDT and CDR2 YNNKEL come from the germline V gene (reference sequence). The CDR3 covers 15 residues. The ends were cut back, 5 bases at V and 4 bases at J, with 15 bases in the middle. The source material was CD4+ T cells sorted from PBMCs, sampled 15 days after the yellow fever booster vaccination. This clonotype was obtained from a man in his late teens or twenties who received the YFV17D yellow fever vaccine. The chain joins TRBV3-1 to TRBJ1-3, with D possibly TRBD1 on 6 matching bases. CDR3 DNA: TGTGCCAGCAGCAAAAGCCAGGGGAGGGGAAACACCATATATTTT. It specifies CASSKSQGRGNTIYF.